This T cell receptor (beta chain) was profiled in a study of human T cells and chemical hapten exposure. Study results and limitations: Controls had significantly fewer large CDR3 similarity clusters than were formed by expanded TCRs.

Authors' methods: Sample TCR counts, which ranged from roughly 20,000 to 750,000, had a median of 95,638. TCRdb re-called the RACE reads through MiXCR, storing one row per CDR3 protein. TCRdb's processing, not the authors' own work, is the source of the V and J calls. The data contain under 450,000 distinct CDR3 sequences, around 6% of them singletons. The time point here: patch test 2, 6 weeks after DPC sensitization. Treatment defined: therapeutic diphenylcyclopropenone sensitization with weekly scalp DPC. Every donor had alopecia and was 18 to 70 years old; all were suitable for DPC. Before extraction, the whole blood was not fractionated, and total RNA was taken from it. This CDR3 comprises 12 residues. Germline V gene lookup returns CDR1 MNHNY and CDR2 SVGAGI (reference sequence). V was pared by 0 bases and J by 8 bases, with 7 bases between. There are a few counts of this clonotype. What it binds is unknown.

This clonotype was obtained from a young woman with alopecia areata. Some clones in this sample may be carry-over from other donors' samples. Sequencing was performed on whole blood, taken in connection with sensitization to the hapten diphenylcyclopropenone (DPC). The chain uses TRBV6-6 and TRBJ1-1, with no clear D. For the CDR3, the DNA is TGTGCCAGCAGTTACTCGATAATAGAAGCTTTCTTT. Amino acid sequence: CASSYSIIEAFF.